The 11 T cell receptor beta chains below come from one sample, sequenced in a study of cytomegalovirus exposure and HLA in healthy donors. Sequencing used immunoSEQ multiplex PCR; TCRdb keeps in-frame clones, though not all of them. Among 100,000 to 150,000 clones listed, approximately 88% were seen once. Sequenced sample: PBMCs. Receptor source: a woman under 30 in good health and CMV-seronegative.

This clone was detected only a few times. J is TRBJ1-2 and V is TRBV29-1, with a tentative D call TRBD1 (6 bases). Germline CDR1 is SQVTM and CDR2 is ANQGSEA. With 3 bases removed from V and 5 bases from J, the gap between germline ends came to 10 bases. CDR3 length equals 12 residues. The CDR3 region has the DNA TGCAGCGTTGACAGGGGTGGGTATGGCTACACCTTC. Translating gives CSVDRGGYGYTF.

This clone was recorded once. This rearrangement joins TRBV11-2 to TRBJ2-1; D is uncertain. V shed 1 base and J shed 0 bases, with 13 bases lying between them. Germline V gene data show CDR1 as SGHAT and CDR2 as FQNNGV. This CDR3 region has 17 residues. CDR3 DNA sequence: TGTGCCAGCAGCTTAGGTCCCCCAATGAGCTCCTACAATGAGCAGTTCTTC. Its protein product is CASSLGPPMSSYNEQFF.

This rearrangement joins TRBV7-6 to TRBJ2-3, with 7 nucleotides matching TRBD2. Trimming took 5 bases from V and 3 from J; bases not matched to a gene: 8. This CDR3 comprises 15 residues. CDR1 and CDR2 (germline): SGHVS, FNYEAQ. The CDR3 sequence is CASSLGGIGTDTQYF. CDR3 in DNA: TGTGCCAGCAGCCTGGGGGGGATCGGAACAGATACGCAGTATTTT. Based on the CDR3 plus reference TRBV7-6 and TRBJ2-3, the full variable domain is GAGVSQSPRYKVTKRGQDVALRCDPISGHVSLYWYRQALGQGPEFLTYFNYEAQQDKSGLPNDRFSAERPEGSISTLTIQRTEQRDSAMYRCASSLGGIGTDTQYFGPGTRLTVL.

The chain has TRBV5-1 and TRBJ1-1, with no clear D. V lost 4 bases and J lost 1, with 11 bases in between. CDR1 is SGHRS, CDR2 YFSETQ, per germline. The CDR3 runs 14 residues. The CDR3 protein is CASSLEAGNTEAFF. In DNA form, the CDR3 reads TGCGCCAGCAGCCTGGAGGCAGGGAACACTGAAGCTTTCTTT.

J is TRBJ2-1 and V is TRBV15; 11 bases align to TRBD2. The CDR3 spans 18 residues. V shed 0 bases, J shed 8 bases, and the junction held 12 bases outside the gene matches. Germline values: CDR1 LNHNV, CDR2 YYDKDF (reference sequence). The CDR3 coding sequence is TGTGCCACCAGCAGAGAAGACACAACTAGCGGGAGCTTAGATGAGCAGTTCTTC. This sequence encodes CATSREDTTSGSLDEQFF.

The chain carries TRBV27 and TRBJ2-1; 9 nucleotides line up with TRBD2. Looked up from germline, CDR1 is MNHEY and CDR2 is SMNVEV (reference sequence). The CDR3 is 15 amino acids. The J segment lost 7 bases and the V segment lost 7 bases, leaving 11 bases of the junction unmatched. DNA of the CDR3: TGTGCCAGCACCACTTGGCGGGAGGGAGGGAATGAGCAGTTCTTC. Encoded protein: CASTTWREGGNEQFF.

The chain carries TRBV21-1 and TRBJ2-5; whether TRBD1, the table's D call, matches the DNA was not checked. TRBV21-1 is marked as a pseudogene. This CDR3 has 15 amino acids. The CDR3 sequence: CASSGTGGLGETQYF. The CDR3, as DNA: TGTGCCAGCAGCGGGACAGGGGGCTTAGGAGAGACCCAGTACTTC.

This sequence joins TRBV5-5 and TRBJ1-1; TRBD1 aligns across 9 bases. This CDR3 has 13 amino acids. Germline V gene sequence: CDR1 SGHKS, CDR2 YYEKEE (reference sequence). With 1 base clipped from V and 8 bases from J, the junction kept 3 bases outside the gene matches. CDR3 DNA: TGTGCCAGCAGCTTGTTGGGACAGGGCGAAGCTTTCTTT. Its protein product is CASSLLGQGEAFF.

The V call is TRBV28, the J call TRBJ2-7; 8 bases fit TRBD2. The CDR3 extends over 14 amino acids. Germline CDR1 and CDR2: MDHEN and SYDVKM. Trimming took 3 bases from V and 2 from J; bases not matched to a gene: 3. This chain's CDR3 is CASSFRGRTYEQYF. In DNA form, the CDR3 reads TGTGCCAGCAGTTTCCGCGGGAGGACCTACGAGCAGTACTTC.

This chain links TRBV27 with TRBJ2-5; weak D call: TRBD2 (5 bases). The CDR3 has 13 amino acids. The germline V gene has CDR1 MNHEY and CDR2 SMNVEV (reference sequence). V lost 4 bases and J 4 bases, leaving 10 bases between the germline ends. The CDR3 DNA sequence: TGTGCCAGCAGTTATCAGGCGGGAGAGACCCAGTACTTC. This gives the protein CASSYQAGETQYF.

This clone was recorded only once. This rearrangement joins TRBV6-5 to TRBJ2-5, with D unresolved. CDR1 MNHEY and CDR2 SVGAGI come from the germline V gene. The CDR3 runs 14 residues. V was shortened by 0 bases and J by 4 bases, with 9 bases between the two germline ends. Here the CDR3 reads CASSYSAAAETQYF. The CDR3 nucleotides read TGTGCCAGCAGTTACTCGGCGGCGGCAGAGACCCAGTACTTC.